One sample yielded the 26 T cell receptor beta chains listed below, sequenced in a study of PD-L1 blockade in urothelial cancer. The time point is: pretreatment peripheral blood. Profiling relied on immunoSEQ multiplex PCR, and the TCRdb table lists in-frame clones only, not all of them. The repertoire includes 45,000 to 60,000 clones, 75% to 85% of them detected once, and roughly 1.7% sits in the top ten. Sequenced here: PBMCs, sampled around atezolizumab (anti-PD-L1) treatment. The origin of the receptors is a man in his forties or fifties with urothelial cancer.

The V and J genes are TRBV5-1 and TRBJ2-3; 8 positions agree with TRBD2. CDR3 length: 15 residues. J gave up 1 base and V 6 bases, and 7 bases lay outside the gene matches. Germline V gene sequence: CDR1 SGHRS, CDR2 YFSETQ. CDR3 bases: TGCGCCAGCAAGACGGCGGGAGGAGGCACAGATACGCAGTATTTT. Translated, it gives CASKTAGGGTDTQYF.

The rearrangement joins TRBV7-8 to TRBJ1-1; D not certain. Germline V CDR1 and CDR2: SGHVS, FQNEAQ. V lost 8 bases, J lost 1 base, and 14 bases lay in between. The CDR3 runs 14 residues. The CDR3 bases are TGTGCCAGCGTGTTGGGGAGGTCGAACACTGAAGCTTTCTTT. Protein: CASVLGRSNTEAFF.

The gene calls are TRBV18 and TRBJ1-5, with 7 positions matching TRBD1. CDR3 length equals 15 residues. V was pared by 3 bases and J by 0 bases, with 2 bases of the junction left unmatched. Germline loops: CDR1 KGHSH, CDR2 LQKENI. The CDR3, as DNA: TGTGCCAGCTCACCCCAGGGGGGTAGCAATCAGCCCCAGCATTTT. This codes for CASSPQGGSNQPQHF.

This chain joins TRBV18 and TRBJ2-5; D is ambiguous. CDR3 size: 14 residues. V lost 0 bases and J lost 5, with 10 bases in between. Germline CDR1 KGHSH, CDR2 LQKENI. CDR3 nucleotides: TGTGCCAGCTCACCACCCGCCCGCCGGGAGACCCAGTACTTC. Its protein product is CASSPPARRETQYF.

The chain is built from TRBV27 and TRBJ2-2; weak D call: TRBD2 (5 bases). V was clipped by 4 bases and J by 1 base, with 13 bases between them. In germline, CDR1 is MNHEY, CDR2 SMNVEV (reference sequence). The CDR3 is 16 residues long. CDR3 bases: TGTGCCAGCAGTTCCCGGCGGGCGGGGAACACCGGGGAGCTGTTTTTT. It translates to CASSSRRAGNTGELFF.

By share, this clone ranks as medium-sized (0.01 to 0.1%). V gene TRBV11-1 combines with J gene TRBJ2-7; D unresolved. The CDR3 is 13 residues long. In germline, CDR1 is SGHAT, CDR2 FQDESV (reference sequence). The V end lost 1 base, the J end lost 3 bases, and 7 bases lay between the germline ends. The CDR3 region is CASSLVFNYEQYF. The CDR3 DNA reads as TGTGCCAGCAGCTTAGTTTTCAACTACGAGCAGTACTTC.

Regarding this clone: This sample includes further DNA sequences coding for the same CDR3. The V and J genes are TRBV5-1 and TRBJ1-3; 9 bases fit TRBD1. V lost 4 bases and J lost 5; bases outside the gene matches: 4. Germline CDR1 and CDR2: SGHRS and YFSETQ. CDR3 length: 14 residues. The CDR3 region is CASSPGTGRNTIYF. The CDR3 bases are TGCGCCAGCAGCCCCGGGACAGGGCGAAACACCATATATTTT.

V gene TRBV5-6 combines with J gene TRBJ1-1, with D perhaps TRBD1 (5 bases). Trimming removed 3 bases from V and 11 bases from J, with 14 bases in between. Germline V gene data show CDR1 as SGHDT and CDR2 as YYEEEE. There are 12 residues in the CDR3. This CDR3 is CASSWGQARAFF. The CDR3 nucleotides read TGTGCCAGCAGCTGGGGCCAGGCCCGGGCTTTCTTT.

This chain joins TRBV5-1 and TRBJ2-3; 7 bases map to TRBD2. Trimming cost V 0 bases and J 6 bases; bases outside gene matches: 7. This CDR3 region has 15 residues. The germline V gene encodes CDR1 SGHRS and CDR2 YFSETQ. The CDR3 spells CASSLVNGGRDTQYF. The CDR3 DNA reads TGCGCCAGCAGCTTGGTTAACGGGGGGAGGGATACGCAGTATTTT. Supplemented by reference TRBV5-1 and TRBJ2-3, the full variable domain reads KAGVTQTPRYLIKTRGQQVTLSCSPISGHRSVSWYQQTPGQGLQFLFEYFSETQRNKGNFPGRFSGRQFSNSRSEMNVSTLELGDSALYLCASSLVNGGRDTQYFGPGTRLTVL.

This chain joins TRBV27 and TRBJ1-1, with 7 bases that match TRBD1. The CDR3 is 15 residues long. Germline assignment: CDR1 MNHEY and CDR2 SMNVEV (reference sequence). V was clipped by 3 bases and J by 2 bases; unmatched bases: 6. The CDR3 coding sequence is TGTGCCAGCAGTTTGTCGGGACAGTTTAACACTGAAGCTTTCTTT. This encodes CASSLSGQFNTEAFF.

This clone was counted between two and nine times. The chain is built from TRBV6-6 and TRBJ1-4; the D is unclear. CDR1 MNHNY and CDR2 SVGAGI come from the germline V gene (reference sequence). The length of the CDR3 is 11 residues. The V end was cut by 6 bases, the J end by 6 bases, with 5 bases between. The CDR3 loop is CASSSDEKLFF. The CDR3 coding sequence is TGTGCCAGCAGCTCAGATGAAAAACTGTTTTTT.

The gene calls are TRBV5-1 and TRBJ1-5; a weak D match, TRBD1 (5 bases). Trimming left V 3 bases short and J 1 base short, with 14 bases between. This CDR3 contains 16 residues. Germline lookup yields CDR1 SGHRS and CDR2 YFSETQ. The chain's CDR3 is CASSSEGYGSNQPQHF. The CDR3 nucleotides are TGCGCCAGCAGCTCGGAGGGGTACGGGAGCAATCAGCCCCAGCATTTT.

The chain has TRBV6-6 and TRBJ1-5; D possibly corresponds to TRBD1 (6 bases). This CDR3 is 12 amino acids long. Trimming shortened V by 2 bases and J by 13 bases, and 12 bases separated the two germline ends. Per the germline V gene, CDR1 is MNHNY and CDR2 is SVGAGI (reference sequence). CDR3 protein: CASSYETGHQHF. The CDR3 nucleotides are TGTGCCAGCAGTTACGAAACAGGGCATCAGCATTTT.

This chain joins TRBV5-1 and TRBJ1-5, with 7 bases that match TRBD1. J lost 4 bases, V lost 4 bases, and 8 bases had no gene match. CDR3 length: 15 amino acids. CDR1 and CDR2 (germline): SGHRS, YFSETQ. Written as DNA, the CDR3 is TGCGCCAGCAGCCTTACAGGGGACAGAAATCAGCCCCAGCATTTT. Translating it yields CASSLTGDRNQPQHF.

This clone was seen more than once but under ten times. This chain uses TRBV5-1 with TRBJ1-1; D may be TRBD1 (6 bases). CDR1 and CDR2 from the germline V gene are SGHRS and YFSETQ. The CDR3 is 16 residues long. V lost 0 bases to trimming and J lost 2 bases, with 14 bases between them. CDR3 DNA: TGCGCCAGCAGCTTGGCCTGGACAGTTACAAACACTGAAGCTTTCTTT. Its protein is CASSLAWTVTNTEAFF.

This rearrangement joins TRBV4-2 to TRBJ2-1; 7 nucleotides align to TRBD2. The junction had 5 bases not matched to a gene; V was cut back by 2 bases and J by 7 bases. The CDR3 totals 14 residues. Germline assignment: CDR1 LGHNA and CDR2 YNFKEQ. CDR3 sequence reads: CASSQQGLGNEQFF. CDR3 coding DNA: TGTGCCAGCAGCCAACAAGGACTAGGAAATGAGCAGTTCTTC.

The CDR3: CASSTLAGGPTDTQYF. In DNA form, the CDR3 reads TGTGCCAGTAGTACCCTAGCGGGGGGCCCCACAGATACGCAGTATTTT. The V call is TRBV19, the J call TRBJ2-3; TRBD2 matches 11 bases. Per germline, CDR1 LNHDA and CDR2 SQIVND (reference sequence). V shed 4 bases and J 2 bases; nucleotides not matched to a gene: 5. This CDR3 spans 16 amino acids.

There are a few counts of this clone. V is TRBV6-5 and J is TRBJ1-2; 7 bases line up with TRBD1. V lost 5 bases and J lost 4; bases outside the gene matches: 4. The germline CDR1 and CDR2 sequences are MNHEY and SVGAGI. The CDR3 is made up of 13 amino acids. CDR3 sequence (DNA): TGTGCCAGCAGTCAGGGGGGTCCCTATGGCTACACCTTC. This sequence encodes CASSQGGPYGYTF.

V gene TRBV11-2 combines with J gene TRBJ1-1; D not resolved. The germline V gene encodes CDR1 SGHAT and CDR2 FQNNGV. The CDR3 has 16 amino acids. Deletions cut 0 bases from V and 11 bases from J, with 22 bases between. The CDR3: CASSLDPPRVRAGAFF. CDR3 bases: TGTGCCAGCAGCTTAGATCCCCCGCGGGTTCGGGCGGGGGCTTTCTTT.

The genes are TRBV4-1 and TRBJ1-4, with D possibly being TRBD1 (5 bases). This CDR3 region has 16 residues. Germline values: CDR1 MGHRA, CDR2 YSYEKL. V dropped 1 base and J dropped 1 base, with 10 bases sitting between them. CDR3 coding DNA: TGCGCCAGCAGCCAAGCGATCGGACAAACTAATGAAAAACTGTTTTTT. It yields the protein CASSQAIGQTNEKLFF.

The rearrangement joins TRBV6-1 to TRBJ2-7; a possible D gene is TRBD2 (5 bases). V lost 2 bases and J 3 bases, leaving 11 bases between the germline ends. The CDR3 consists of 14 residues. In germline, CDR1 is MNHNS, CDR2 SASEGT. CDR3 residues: CASSEILGVYEQYV. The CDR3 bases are TGTGCCAGCAGTGAAATACTGGGAGTCTACGAGCAGTACGTC.

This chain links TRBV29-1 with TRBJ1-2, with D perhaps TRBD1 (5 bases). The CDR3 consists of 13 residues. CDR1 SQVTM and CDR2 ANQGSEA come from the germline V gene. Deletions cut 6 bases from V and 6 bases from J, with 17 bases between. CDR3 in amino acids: CSVARAPGDGYTF. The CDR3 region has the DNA TGCAGCGTCGCCAGGGCCCCGGGGGATGGCTACACCTTC.

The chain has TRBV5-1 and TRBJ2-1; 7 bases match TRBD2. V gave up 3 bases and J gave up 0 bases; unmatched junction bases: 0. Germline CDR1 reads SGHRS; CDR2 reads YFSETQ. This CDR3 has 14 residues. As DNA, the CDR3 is TGCGCCAGCAGCTGGACTAGCTCCTACAATGAGCAGTTCTTC. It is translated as CASSWTSSYNEQFF.

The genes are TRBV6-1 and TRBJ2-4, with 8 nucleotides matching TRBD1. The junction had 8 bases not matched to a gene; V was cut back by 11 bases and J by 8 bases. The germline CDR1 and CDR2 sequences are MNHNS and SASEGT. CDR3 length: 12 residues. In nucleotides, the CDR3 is TGTGCCTCCTCAGGGGGCGAGGACATTCAGTACTTC. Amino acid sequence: CASSGGEDIQYF.

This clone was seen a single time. The CDR3 protein is CASSDVAGATDEQFF. The CDR3 coding sequence is TGTGCCAGCAGTGACGTCGCGGGGGCCACGGATGAGCAGTTCTTC. The V call is TRBV6-4, the J call TRBJ2-1, with a possible D match to TRBD2 (7 bases). Trimming stripped 2 bases from V and 8 bases from J, with 16 bases between. This CDR3 comprises 15 residues. CDR1 MRHNA and CDR2 SNTAGT come from the germline V gene.

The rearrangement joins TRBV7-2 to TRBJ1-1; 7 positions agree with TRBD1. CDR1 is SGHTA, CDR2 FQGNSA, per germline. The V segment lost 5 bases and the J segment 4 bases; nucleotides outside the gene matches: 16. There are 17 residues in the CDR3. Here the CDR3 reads CASSRSRVGDRGTEAFF. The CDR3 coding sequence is TGTGCCAGCAGCCGAAGTAGGGTGGGGGACAGAGGCACTGAAGCTTTCTTT.